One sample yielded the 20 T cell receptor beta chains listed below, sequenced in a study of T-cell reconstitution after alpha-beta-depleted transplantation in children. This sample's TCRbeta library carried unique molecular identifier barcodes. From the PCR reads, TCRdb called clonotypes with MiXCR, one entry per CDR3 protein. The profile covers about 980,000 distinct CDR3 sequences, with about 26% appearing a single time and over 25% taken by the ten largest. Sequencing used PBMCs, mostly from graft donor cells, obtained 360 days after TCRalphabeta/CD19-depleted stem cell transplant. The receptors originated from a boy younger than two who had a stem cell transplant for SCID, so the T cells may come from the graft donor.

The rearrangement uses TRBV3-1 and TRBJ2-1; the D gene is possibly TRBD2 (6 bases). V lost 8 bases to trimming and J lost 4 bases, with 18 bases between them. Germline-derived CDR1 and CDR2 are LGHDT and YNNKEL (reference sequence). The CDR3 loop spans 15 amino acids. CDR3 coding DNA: TGTGCCAGCCGACTTGGGGGGATTGGATACAATGAGCAGTTCTTC. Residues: CASRLGGIGYNEQFF.

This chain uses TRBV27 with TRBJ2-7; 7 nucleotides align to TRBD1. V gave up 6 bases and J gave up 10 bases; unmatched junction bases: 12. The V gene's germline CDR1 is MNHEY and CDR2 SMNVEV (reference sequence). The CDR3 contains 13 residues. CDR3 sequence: CASRRDRRDRQYF. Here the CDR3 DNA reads TGTGCCAGCAGGAGAGACCGCCGGGACAGACAGTACTTC.

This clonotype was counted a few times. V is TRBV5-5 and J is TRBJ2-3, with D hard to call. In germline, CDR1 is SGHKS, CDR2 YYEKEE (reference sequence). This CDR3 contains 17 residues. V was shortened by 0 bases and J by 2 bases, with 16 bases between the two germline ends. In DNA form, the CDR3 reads TGTGCCAGCAGCTTGGGGTCGAGCCTTCCGAACACAGATACGCAGTATTTT. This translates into CASSLGSSLPNTDTQYF.

The CDR3: CASSLSGPGTGELFF. CDR3 bases: TGTGCCAGCAGTTTAAGCGGGCCGGGCACCGGGGAGCTGTTTTTT. The gene calls are TRBV12-3 or TRBV12-4 and TRBJ2-2; maybe TRBD2 (6 bases). The length of the CDR3 is 15 residues. V lost 2 bases and J 4 bases, leaving 11 bases between the germline ends.

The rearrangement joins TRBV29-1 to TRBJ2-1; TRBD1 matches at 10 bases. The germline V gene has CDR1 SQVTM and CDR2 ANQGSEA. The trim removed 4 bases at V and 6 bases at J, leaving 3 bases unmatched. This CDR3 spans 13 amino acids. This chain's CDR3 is CSVVGTGVNEQFF. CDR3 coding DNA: TGCAGCGTTGTGGGGACAGGGGTCAATGAGCAGTTCTTC.

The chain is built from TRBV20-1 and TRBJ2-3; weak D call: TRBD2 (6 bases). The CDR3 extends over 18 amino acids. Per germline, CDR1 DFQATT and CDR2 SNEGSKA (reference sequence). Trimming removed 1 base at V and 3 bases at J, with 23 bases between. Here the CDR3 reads CSARGEGWLALDTDTQYF. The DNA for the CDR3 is TGCAGTGCTAGAGGAGAGGGCTGGCTAGCGTTGGATACAGATACGCAGTATTTT.

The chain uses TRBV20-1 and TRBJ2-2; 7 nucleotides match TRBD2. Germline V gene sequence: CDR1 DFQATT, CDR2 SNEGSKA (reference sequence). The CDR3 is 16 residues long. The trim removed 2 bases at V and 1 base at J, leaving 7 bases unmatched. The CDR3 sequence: CSARRVQRGNTGELFF. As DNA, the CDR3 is TGCAGTGCTAGAAGGGTACAGCGGGGGAACACCGGGGAGCTGTTTTTT.

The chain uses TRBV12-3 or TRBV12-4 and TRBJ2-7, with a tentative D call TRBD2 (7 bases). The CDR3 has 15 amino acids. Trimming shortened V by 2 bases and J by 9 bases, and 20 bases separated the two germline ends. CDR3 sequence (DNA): TGTGCCAGCAGTTTAAGGCGGGGGCCGGGCCACGGGCAGTACTTC. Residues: CASSLRRGPGHGQYF.

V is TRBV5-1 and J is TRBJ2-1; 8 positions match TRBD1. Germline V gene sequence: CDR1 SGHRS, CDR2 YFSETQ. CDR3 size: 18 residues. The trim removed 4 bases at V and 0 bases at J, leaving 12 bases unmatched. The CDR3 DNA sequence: TGCGCCAGCAGCCCCATTGGGGACAGGCGTATCTCCTACAATGAGCAGTTCTTC. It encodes CASSPIGDRRISYNEQFF.

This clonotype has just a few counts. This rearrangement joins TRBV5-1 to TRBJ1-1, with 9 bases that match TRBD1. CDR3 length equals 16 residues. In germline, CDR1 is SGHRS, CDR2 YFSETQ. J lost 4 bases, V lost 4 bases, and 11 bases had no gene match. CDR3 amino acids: CASSLQDRGEGTEAFF. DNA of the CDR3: TGCGCCAGCAGCCTACAGGACAGGGGAGAGGGCACTGAAGCTTTCTTT.

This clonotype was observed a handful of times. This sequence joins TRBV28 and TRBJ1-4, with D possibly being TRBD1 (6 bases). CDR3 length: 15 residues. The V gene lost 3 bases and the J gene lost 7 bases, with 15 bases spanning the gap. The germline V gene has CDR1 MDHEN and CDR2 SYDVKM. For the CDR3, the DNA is TGTGCCAGCAGTTTGCAAGGGGGGAAGACTGAAAAACTGTTTTTT. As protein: CASSLQGGKTEKLFF.

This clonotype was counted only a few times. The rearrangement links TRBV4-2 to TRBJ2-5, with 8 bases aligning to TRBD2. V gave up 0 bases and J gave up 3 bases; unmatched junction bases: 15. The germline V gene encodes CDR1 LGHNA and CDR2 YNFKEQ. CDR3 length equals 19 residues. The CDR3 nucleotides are TGTGCCAGCAGCCAAGATATGTCAAGGGCTAGCGGGCGGGAAGAGACCCAGTACTTC. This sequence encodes CASSQDMSRASGREETQYF.

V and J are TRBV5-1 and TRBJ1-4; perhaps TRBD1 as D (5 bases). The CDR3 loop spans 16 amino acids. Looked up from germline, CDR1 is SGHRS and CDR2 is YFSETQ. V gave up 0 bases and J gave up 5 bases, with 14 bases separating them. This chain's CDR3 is CASSLVPGTANEKLFF. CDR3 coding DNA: TGCGCCAGCAGCTTGGTTCCCGGGACGGCGAATGAAAAACTGTTTTTT.

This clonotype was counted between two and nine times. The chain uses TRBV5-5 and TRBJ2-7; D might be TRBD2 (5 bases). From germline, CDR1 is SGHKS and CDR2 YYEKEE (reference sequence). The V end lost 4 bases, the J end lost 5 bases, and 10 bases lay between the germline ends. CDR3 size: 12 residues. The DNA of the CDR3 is TGTGCCAGCAGCCCGAGGGTCAACGAGCAGTACTTC. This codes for CASSPRVNEQYF.

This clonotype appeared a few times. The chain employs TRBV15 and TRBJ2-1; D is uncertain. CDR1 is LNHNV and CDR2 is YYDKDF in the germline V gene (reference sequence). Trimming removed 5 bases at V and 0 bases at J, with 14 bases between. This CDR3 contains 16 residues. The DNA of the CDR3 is TGTGCCACCAGCGGAAAACCGCGGAGCTCCTACAATGAGCAGTTCTTC. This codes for CATSGKPRSSYNEQFF.

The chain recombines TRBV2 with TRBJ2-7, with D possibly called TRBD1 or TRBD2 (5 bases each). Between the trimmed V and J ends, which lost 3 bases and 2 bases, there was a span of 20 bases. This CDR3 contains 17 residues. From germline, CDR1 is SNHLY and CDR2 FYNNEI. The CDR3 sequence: CASSDSLGVRGAYEQYF. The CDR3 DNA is TGTGCCAGCAGTGACTCCTTAGGGGTGAGAGGGGCCTACGAGCAGTACTTC. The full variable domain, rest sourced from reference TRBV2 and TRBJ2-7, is EPEVTQTPSHQVTQMGQEVILRCVPISNHLYFYWYRQILGQKVEFLVSFYNNEISEKSEIFDDQFSVERPDGSNFTLKIRSTKLEDSAMYFCASSDSLGVRGAYEQYFGPGTRLTVT.

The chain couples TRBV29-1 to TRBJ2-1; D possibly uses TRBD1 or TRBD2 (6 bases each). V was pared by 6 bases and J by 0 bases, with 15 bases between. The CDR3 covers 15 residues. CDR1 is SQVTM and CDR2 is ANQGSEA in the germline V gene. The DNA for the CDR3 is TGCAGCGTGGGACTCGGGGGCTACTCCTACAATGAGCAGTTCTTC. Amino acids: CSVGLGGYSYNEQFF.

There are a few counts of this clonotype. DNA for the CDR3: TGCAGTGCTAGAGTTGGGGGCGACGAGCAGTACTTC. Encoded protein: CSARVGGDEQYF. The rearrangement joins TRBV20-1 to TRBJ2-7; possible D gene TRBD1, 6 bases. This CDR3 has 12 residues. Trimming took 1 base from V and 5 from J, leaving 9 bases between them. CDR1 is DFQATT and CDR2 is SNEGSKA in the germline V gene (reference sequence).

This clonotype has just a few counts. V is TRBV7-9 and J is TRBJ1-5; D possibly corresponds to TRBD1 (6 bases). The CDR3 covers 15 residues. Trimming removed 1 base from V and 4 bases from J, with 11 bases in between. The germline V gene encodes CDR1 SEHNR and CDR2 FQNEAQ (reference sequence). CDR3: CASSLGGQWNQPQHF. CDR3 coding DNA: TGTGCCAGCAGCTTAGGGGGGCAGTGGAATCAGCCCCAGCATTTT.

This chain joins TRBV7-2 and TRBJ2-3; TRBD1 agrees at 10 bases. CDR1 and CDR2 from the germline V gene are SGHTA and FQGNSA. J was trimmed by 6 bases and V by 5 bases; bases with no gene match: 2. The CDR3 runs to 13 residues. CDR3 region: CASSGQGGDTQYF. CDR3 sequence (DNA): TGTGCCAGCAGCGGACAGGGGGGGGATACGCAGTATTTT.